This T cell receptor (beta chain) was sequenced in a study of cytomegalovirus exposure and HLA in healthy donors. CDR1 and CDR2 from the germline V gene are SGHTA and FQGTGA. Trimming pared 5 bases from V and 4 bases from J, leaving 9 bases between. CDR3 length: 13 residues. PCR primers comprised 60 Vbeta and 13 Jbeta primers. The method was immunoSEQ multiplex PCR; TCRdb's version includes in-frame clones alone and lacks a portion of them. Of about 130,000 clones in the sample, over 65% were seen once. The clonotype was recovered from a man between 18 and 35 years old in good health and CMV-seropositive. V usage is TRBV7-3 and J usage is TRBJ1-3; no clear D. The sequencing sample was made of PBMCs. The CDR3 DNA reads as TGTGCCAGCAGCCCCACCGGGGGAAACACCATATATTTT. This translates into CASSPTGGNTIYF.